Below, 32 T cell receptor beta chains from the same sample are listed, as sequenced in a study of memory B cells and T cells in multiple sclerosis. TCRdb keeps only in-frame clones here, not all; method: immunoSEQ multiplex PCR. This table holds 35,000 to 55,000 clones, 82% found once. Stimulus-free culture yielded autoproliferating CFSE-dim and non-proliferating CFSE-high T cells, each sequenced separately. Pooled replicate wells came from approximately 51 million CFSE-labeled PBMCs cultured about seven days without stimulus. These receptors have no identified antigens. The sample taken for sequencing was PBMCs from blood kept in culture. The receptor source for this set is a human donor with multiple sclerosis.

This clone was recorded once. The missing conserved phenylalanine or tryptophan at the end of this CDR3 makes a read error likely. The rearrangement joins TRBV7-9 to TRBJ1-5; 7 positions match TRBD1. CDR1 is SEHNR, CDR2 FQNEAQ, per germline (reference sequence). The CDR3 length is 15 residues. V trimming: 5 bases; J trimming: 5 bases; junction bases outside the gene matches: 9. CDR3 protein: CASSLRDRDDQPQHL. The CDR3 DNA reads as TGTGCCAGCAGCCTACGCGACAGGGACGATCAGCCCCAGCATCTT.

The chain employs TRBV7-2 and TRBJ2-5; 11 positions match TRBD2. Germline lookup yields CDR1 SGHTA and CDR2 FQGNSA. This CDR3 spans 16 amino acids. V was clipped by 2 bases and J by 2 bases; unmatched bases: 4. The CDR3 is CASSLSGLAGQETQYF. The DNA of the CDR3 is TGTGCCAGCAGCTTATCAGGACTAGCGGGTCAAGAGACCCAGTACTTC.

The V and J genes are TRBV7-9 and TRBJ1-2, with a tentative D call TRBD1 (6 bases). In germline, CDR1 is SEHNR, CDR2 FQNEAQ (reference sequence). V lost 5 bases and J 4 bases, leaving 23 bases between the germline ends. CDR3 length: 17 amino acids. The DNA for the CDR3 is TGTGCCAGCAGCCCCTTCGGGGGGGGCAGCTACGGCTATGGCTACACCTTC. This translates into CASSPFGGGSYGYGYTF.

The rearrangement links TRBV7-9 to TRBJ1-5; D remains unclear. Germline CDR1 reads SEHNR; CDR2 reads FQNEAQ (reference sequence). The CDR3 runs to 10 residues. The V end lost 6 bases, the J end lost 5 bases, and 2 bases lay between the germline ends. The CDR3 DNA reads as TGTGCCAGCAGGGATCAGCCCCAGCATTTT. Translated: CASRDQPQHF.

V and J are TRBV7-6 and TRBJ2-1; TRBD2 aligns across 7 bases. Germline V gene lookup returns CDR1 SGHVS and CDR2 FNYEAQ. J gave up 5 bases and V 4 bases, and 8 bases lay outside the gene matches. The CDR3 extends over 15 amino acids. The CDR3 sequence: CASSSPAGKHNEQFF. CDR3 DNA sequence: TGTGCCAGCAGCTCTCCAGCGGGGAAACACAATGAGCAGTTCTTC.

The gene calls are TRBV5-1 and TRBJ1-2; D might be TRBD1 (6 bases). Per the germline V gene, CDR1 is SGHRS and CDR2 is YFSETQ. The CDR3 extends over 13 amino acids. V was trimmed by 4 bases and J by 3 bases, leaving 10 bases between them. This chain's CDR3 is CASSPQGDYGYTF. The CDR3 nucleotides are TGCGCCAGCAGCCCACAGGGTGACTATGGCTACACCTTC.

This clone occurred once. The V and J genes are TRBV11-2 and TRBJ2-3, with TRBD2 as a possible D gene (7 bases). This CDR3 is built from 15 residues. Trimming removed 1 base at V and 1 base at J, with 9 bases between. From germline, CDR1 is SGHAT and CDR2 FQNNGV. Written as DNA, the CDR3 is TGTGCCAGCAGCTTAGTCGGGGGGCGCACAGATACGCAGTATTTT. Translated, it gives CASSLVGGRTDTQYF.

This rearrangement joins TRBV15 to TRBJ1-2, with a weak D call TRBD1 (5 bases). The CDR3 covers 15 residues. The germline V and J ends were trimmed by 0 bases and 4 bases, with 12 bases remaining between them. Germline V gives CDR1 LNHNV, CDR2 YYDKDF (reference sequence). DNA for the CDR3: TGTGCCACCAGCAGAGAGGGGGTGGTAGGCTATGGCTACACCTTC. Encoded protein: CATSREGVVGYGYTF.

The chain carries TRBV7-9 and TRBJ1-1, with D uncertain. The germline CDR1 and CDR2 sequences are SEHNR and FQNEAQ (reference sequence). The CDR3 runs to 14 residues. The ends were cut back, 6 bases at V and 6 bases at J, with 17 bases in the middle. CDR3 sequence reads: CASRFSQVAAEAFF. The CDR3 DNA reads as TGTGCCAGCAGGTTCAGTCAGGTGGCTGCTGAAGCTTTCTTT.

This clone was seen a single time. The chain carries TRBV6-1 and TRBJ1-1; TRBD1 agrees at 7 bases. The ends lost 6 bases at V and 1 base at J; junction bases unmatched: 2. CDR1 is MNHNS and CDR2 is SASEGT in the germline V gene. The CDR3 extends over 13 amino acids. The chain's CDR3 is CASSHRGNTEAFF. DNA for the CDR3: TGTGCCAGCAGCCACAGGGGGAACACTGAAGCTTTCTTT.

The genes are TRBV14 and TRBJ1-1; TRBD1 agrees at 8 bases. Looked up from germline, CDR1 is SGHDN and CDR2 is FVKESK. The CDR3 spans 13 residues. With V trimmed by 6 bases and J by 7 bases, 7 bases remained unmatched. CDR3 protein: CASRTQGALEAFF. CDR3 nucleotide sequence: TGTGCCAGCAGAACCCAGGGGGCCCTTGAAGCTTTCTTT.

The CDR3 sequence: CASSSGGTGGFYEQFF. DNA for the CDR3: TGTGCCAGCAGCTCAGGCGGGACAGGGGGCTTTTATGAGCAGTTCTTC. V is TRBV5-6 and J is TRBJ2-1; 12 bases align to TRBD1. Trimming removed 3 bases from V and 8 bases from J; junction bases left unmatched: 9. The CDR3 extends over 16 amino acids. The V gene's germline CDR1 is SGHDT and CDR2 YYEEEE.

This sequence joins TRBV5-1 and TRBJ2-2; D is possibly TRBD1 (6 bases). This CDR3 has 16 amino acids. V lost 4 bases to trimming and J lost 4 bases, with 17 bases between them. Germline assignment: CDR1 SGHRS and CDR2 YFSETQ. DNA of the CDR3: TGCGCCAGCAGCACTCTAGGGCAGGGGACCACCGGGGAGCTGTTTTTT. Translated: CASSTLGQGTTGELFF.

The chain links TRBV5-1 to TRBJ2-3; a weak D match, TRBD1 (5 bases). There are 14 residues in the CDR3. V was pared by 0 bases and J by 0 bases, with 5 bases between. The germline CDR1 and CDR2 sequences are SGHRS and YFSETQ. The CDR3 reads CASSLDRSTDTQYF. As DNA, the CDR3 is TGCGCCAGCAGCTTGGACAGGAGCACAGATACGCAGTATTTT.

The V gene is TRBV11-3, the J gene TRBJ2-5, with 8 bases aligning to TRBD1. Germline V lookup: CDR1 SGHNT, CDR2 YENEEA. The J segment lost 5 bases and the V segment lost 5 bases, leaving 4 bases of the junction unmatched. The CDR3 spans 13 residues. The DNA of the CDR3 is TGTGCCAGCAGCCCCTGGACAGGGGAGACCCAGTACTTC. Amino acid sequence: CASSPWTGETQYF.

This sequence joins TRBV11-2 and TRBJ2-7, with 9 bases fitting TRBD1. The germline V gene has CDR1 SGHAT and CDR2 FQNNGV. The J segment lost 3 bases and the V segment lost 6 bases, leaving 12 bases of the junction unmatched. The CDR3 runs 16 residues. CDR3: CASSPPGGQGNYEQYF. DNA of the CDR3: TGTGCCAGCAGTCCACCGGGGGGACAGGGAAACTACGAGCAGTACTTC.

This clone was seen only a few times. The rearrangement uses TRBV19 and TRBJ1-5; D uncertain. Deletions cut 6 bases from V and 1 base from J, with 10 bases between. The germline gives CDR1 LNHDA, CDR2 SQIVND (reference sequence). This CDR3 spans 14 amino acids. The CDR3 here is CASSPGRSNQPQHF. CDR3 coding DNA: TGTGCCAGTAGCCCCGGGCGGAGCAATCAGCCCCAGCATTTT.

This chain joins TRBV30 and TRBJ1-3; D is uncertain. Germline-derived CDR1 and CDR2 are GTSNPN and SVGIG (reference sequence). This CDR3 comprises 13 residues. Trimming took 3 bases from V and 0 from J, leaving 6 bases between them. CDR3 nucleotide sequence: TGTGCCTGGAGCGCGTACTCTGGAAACACCATATATTTT. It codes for CAWSAYSGNTIYF.

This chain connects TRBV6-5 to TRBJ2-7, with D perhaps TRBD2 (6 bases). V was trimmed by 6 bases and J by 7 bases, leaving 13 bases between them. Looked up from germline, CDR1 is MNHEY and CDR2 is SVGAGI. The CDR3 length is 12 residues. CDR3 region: CASSRGAGEQYF. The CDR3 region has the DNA TGTGCCAGCAGCCGCGGGGCAGGAGAGCAGTACTTC.

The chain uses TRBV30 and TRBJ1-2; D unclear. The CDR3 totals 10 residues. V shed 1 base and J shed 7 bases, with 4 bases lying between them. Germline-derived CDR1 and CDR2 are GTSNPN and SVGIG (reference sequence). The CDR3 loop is CAWSGLGYTF. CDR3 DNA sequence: TGTGCCTGGAGTGGACTTGGCTACACCTTC. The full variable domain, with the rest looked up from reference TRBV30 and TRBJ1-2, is SQTIHQWPATLVQPVGSPLSLECTVEGTSNPNLYWYRQAAGRGLQLLFYSVGIGQISSEVPQNLSASRPQDRQFILSSKKLLLSDSGFYLCAWSGLGYTFGSGTRLTVV.

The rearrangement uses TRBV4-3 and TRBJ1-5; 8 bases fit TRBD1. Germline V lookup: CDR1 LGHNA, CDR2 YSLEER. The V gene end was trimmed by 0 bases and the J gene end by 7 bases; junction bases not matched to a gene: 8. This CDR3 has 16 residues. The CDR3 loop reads CASSQDWHGTGQPQHF. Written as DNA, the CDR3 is TGCGCCAGCAGCCAAGATTGGCACGGGACAGGCCAGCCCCAGCATTTT.

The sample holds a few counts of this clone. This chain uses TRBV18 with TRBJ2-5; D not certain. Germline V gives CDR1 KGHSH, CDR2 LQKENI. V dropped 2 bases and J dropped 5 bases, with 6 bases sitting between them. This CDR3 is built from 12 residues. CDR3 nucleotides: TGTGCCAGCTCACCAGGGTCGGAGACCCAGTACTTC. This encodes CASSPGSETQYF.

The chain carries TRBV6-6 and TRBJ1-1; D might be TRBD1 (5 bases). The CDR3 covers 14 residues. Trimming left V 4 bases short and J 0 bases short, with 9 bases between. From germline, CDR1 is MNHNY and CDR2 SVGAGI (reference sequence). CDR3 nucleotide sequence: TGTGCCAGCAGTTGGGGGGACGTGAACACTGAAGCTTTCTTT. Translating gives CASSWGDVNTEAFF.

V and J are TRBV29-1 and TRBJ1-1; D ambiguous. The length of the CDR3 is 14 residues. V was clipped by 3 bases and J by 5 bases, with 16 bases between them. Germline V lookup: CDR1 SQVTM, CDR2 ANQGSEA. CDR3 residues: CSVDRRRSATEAFF. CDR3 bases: TGCAGCGTTGATCGGAGGCGGAGTGCGACTGAAGCTTTCTTT.

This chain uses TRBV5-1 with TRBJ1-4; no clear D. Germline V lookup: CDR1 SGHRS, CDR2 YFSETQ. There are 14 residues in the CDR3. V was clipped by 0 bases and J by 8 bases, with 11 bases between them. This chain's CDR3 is CASSLAAVNEKLFF. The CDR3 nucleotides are TGCGCCAGCAGCTTGGCGGCTGTCAACGAAAAACTGTTTTTT.

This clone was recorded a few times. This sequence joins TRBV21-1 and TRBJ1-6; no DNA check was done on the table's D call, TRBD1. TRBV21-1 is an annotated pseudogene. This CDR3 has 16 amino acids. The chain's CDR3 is CASSKAGGQQNSPLHF. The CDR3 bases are TGTGCCAGCAGCAAAGCAGGGGGACAGCAAAATTCACCCCTCCACTTT.

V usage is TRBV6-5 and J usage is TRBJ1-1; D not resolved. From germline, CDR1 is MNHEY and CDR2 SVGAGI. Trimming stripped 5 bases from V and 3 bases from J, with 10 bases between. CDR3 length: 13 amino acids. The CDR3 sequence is CASSPRLDTEAFF. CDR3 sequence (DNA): TGTGCCAGCAGTCCAAGGTTGGACACTGAAGCTTTCTTT.

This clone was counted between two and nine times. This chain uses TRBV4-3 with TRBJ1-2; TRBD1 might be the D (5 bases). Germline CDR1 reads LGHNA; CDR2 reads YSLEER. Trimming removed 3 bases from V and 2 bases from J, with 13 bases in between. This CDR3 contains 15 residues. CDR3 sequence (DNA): TGCGCCAGCAGCCAGTATACCCAGGGAAACTATGGCTACACCTTC. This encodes CASSQYTQGNYGYTF.

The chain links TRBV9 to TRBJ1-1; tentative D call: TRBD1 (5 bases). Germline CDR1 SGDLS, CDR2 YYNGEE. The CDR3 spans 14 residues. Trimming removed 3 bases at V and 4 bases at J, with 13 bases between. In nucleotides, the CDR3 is TGTGCCAGCAGCGCCTTCGGGGGGGGCACTGAAGCTTTCTTT. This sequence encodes CASSAFGGGTEAFF.

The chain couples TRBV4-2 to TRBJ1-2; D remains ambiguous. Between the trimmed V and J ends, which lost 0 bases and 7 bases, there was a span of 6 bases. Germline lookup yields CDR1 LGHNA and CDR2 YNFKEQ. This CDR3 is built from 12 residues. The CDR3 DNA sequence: TGTGCCAGCAGCCAAGATCGGTTTGGCTACACCTTC. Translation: CASSQDRFGYTF.

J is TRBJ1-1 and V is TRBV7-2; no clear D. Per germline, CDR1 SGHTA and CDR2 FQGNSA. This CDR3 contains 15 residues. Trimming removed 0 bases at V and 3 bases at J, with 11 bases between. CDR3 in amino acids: CASSLASLRYTEAFF. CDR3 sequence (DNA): TGTGCCAGCAGCTTAGCCAGCCTGCGGTACACTGAAGCTTTCTTT.

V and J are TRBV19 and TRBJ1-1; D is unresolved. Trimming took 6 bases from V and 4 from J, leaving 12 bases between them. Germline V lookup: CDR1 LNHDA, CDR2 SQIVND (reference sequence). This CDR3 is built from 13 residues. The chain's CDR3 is CASRFPGSTEAFF. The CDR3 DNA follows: TGTGCCAGTAGATTCCCGGGAAGCACTGAAGCTTTCTTT.